This passage covers 29 T cell receptor beta chains from one sample sequenced in a study of cytomegalovirus exposure and HLA in healthy donors. Researchers ran the PCR with 60 Vbeta and 13 Jbeta primers. TCRdb keeps only in-frame clones here, not all; method: immunoSEQ multiplex PCR. This table holds about 72,000 clones, roughly four fifths found once. The material sequenced was PBMCs. The receptors derive from a man aged 18 to 29 in good health and CMV-seronegative.

The rearrangement links TRBV9 to TRBJ2-2; 7 nucleotides line up with TRBD2. J gave up 0 bases and V 1 base, and 9 bases lay outside the gene matches. Germline CDR1 and CDR2: SGDLS and YYNGEE. The CDR3 extends over 18 amino acids. CDR3 DNA: TGTGCCAGCAGCGTAAGGATGGGGACTAACCCGAACACCGGGGAGCTGTTTTTT. Translating gives CASSVRMGTNPNTGELFF.

V and J are TRBV7-3 and TRBJ2-7, with TRBD1 matching over 8 bases. Germline CDR1 reads SGHTA; CDR2 reads FQGTGA. Germline trimming cut 0 bases from V and 3 bases from J; bases unmatched to any gene: 7. The CDR3 sequence is 16 residues long. The CDR3 loop reads CASSLTPAGGNYEQYF. CDR3 sequence (DNA): TGTGCCAGCAGCTTAACCCCGGCAGGGGGCAACTACGAGCAGTACTTC. The variable domain in full, with the rest retrieved from reference TRBV7-3 and TRBJ2-7, is GAGVSQTPSNKVTEKGKYVELRCDPISGHTALYWYRQSLGQGPEFLIYFQGTGAADDSGLPNDRFFAVRPEGSVSTLKIQRTERGDSAVYLCASSLTPAGGNYEQYFGPGTRLTVT.

The chain is built from TRBV28 and TRBJ1-1; 8 nucleotides align to TRBD1. This CDR3 comprises 16 residues. CDR1 is MDHEN and CDR2 is SYDVKM in the germline V gene. V trimming: 5 bases; J trimming: 1 base; junction bases outside the gene matches: 9. The CDR3 DNA is TGTGCCAGCAGTCAATTCCCCGGGACAGGGAACACTGAAGCTTTCTTT. Amino acids: CASSQFPGTGNTEAFF.

The CDR3 here is CSVDSGSADTQYF. The CDR3 nucleotides read TGCAGCGTTGATTCGGGGTCAGCAGATACGCAGTATTTT. This chain connects TRBV29-1 to TRBJ2-3, with D possibly being TRBD2 (5 bases). Germline V gene data show CDR1 as SQVTM and CDR2 as ANQGSEA. This CDR3 comprises 13 residues. Trimming left V 3 bases short and J 4 bases short, with 11 bases between.

This chain links TRBV5-4 with TRBJ1-2; a possible D gene is TRBD1 (6 bases). The germline V and J ends were trimmed by 4 bases and 3 bases, with 16 bases remaining between them. Per the germline V gene, CDR1 is SGHNT and CDR2 is YYREEE (reference sequence). The CDR3 runs to 15 residues. In DNA form, the CDR3 reads TGTGCCAGCAGCCCAGGACAGTCAGGGCACTATGGCTACACCTTC. It translates to CASSPGQSGHYGYTF.

This clone has only a few counts. This chain uses TRBV6-1 with TRBJ2-1; the D gene is possibly TRBD1 (6 bases). Germline V gene sequence: CDR1 MNHNS, CDR2 SASEGT. The CDR3 length is 14 residues. Trimming took 3 bases from V and 5 from J, leaving 11 bases between them. In DNA, the CDR3 is TGTGCCAGCAGTGACACAGGGAAACACAATGAGCAGTTCTTC. It encodes CASSDTGKHNEQFF.

Note on this clone: Other DNA sequences within the sample encode an identical CDR3. The chain uses TRBV19 and TRBJ1-1; 8 bases agree with TRBD1. CDR3 length: 14 amino acids. From germline, CDR1 is LNHDA and CDR2 SQIVND (reference sequence). The trim removed 4 bases at V and 4 bases at J, leaving 5 bases unmatched. CDR3 protein: CASSTDRVSTEAFF. The DNA for the CDR3 is TGTGCCAGTAGTACGGACAGGGTTAGCACTGAAGCTTTCTTT. Full variable domain (rest looked up from reference TRBV19 and TRBJ1-1): DGGITQSPKYLFRKEGQNVTLSCEQNLNHDAMYWYRQDPGQGLRLIYYSQIVNDFQKGDIAEGYSVSREKKESFPLTVTSAQKNPTAFYLCASSTDRVSTEAFFGQGTRLTVV.

The CDR3 DNA is TGTGCCAGCAGTCACGGTAGGGGTTCCCAGTACTTC. Protein product: CASSHGRGSQYF. The chain couples TRBV6-5 to TRBJ2-5; TRBD1 is a possible D gene (5 bases). This CDR3 spans 12 amino acids. Germline V gives CDR1 MNHEY, CDR2 SVGAGI. V was cut by 5 bases and J by 9 bases, with 13 bases left in between.

The rearrangement joins TRBV7-9 to TRBJ1-1; the D gene is possibly TRBD1 (6 bases). There are 16 residues in the CDR3. Germline CDR1 is SEHNR and CDR2 is FQNEAQ (reference sequence). Trimming took 5 bases from V and 0 from J, leaving 16 bases between them. In DNA form, the CDR3 reads TGTGCCAGCAGCCCAGTAAAACCAGGGGTGAACACTGAAGCTTTCTTT. Residues: CASSPVKPGVNTEAFF.

The rearrangement joins TRBV2 to TRBJ2-7, with 9 bases fitting TRBD2. Losses at the gene ends were 1 base for V and 3 bases for J; bases not matched to a gene: 4. The CDR3 is 15 residues long. Germline lookup yields CDR1 SNHLY and CDR2 FYNNEI. The CDR3 loop is CASSEGLAVNYEQYF. In DNA, the CDR3 is TGTGCCAGCAGTGAAGGACTAGCGGTGAACTACGAGCAGTACTTC.

This chain connects TRBV2 to TRBJ1-6; D call uncertain. This CDR3 is built from 12 residues. V was clipped by 7 bases and J by 13 bases, with 14 bases between them. Germline V lookup: CDR1 SNHLY, CDR2 FYNNEI. DNA for the CDR3: TGTGCCAGCACCTGGACGGGGAGTCCCCTCCACTTT. This encodes CASTWTGSPLHF. Full variable domain (outside the CDR3, taken from reference TRBV2 and TRBJ1-6): EPEVTQTPSHQVTQMGQEVILRCVPISNHLYFYWYRQILGQKVEFLVSFYNNEISEKSEIFDDQFSVERPDGSNFTLKIRSTKLEDSAMYFCASTWTGSPLHFGNGTRLTVT.

The chain carries TRBV7-9 and TRBJ2-6; 8 positions agree with TRBD1. From germline, CDR1 is SEHNR and CDR2 FQNEAQ (reference sequence). The length of the CDR3 is 16 residues. The trim removed 5 bases at V and 2 bases at J, leaving 5 bases unmatched. The CDR3 here is CASSPGQGAGANVLTF. DNA of the CDR3: TGTGCCAGCAGCCCCGGACAGGGAGCTGGGGCCAACGTCCTGACTTTC.

The rearrangement joins TRBV6-1 to TRBJ1-1; no firm D call. Trimming stripped 8 bases from V and 0 bases from J, with 10 bases between. Germline V lookup: CDR1 MNHNS, CDR2 SASEGT. The CDR3 totals 13 residues. The CDR3 here is CASGRTLNTEAFF. CDR3 DNA: TGTGCCAGCGGGCGCACTTTGAACACTGAAGCTTTCTTT.

As for this clone: Distinct nucleotide sequences in the sample also encode this CDR3. The chain recombines TRBV7-2 with TRBJ2-7; no definite D call. Per the germline V gene, CDR1 is SGHTA and CDR2 is FQGNSA. The CDR3 covers 17 residues. V lost 0 bases to trimming and J lost 5 bases, with 20 bases between them. This chain's CDR3 is CASSLASPMSPLHEQYF. The CDR3 DNA reads TGTGCCAGCAGCTTAGCTAGTCCGATGTCCCCACTCCACGAGCAGTACTTC.

Only a few counts were recorded for this clone. The V gene is TRBV29-1, the J gene TRBJ1-1; D unresolved. The ends were cut back, 5 bases at V and 2 bases at J, with 15 bases in the middle. CDR1 SQVTM and CDR2 ANQGSEA come from the germline V gene. The CDR3 length is 14 residues. The CDR3 region is CSVYRHPGNTEAFF. The CDR3 nucleotides read TGCAGCGTTTACCGGCATCCGGGTAACACTGAAGCTTTCTTT.

This chain uses TRBV9 with TRBJ2-7; a weak D match, TRBD1 (6 bases). V was clipped by 0 bases and J by 3 bases, with 13 bases between them. Per the germline V gene, CDR1 is SGDLS and CDR2 is YYNGEE. CDR3 length: 15 amino acids. The CDR3 DNA sequence: TGTGCCAGCAGCGTAGCCGGGACACTTCTCTACGAGCAGTACTTC. Encoded protein: CASSVAGTLLYEQYF. The whole variable domain, remainder taken from reference TRBV9 and TRBJ2-7, is DSGVTQTPKHLITATGQRVTLRCSPRSGDLSVYWYQQSLDQGLQFLIQYYNGEERAKGNILERFSAQQFPDLHSELNLSSLELGDSALYFCASSVAGTLLYEQYFGPGTRLTVT.

V is TRBV9 and J is TRBJ1-3; no reliable D call. The CDR3 runs 13 residues. Germline CDR1 and CDR2: SGDLS and YYNGEE. The V and J ends lost 0 bases and 9 bases respectively, with 10 bases between them. The CDR3 reads CASSVVLGGTIYF. CDR3 DNA: TGTGCCAGCAGCGTAGTACTTGGAGGCACCATATATTTT.

This chain joins TRBV6-1 and TRBJ2-2, with TRBD1 identical over 7 bases. The V and J ends lost 6 bases and 3 bases, in that order; junction bases with no gene match: 4. This CDR3 contains 14 residues. CDR1 MNHNS and CDR2 SASEGT come from the germline V gene. CDR3 sequence: CASSGQVYTGELFF. CDR3 nucleotides: TGTGCCAGCAGCGGACAGGTTTACACCGGGGAGCTGTTTTTT.

This clone was counted a few times. This chain links TRBV28 with TRBJ1-1; D possibly corresponds to TRBD1 (6 bases). Trimming pared 8 bases from V and 11 bases from J, leaving 18 bases between. The germline CDR1 and CDR2 sequences are MDHEN and SYDVKM. The CDR3 extends over 12 amino acids. The CDR3 coding sequence is TGTGCCAGCTTTTCCCACAGGGTAGTGGCTTTCTTT. Its protein product is CASFSHRVVAFF.

This clone has just one count. The rearrangement links TRBV6-5 to TRBJ1-2; D is uncertain. CDR3 length: 14 amino acids. Per the germline V gene, CDR1 is MNHEY and CDR2 is SVGAGI. V shed 5 bases and J shed 2 bases, with 12 bases lying between them. The CDR3 DNA reads as TGTGCCAGCAGTCCGCCGCAGAGGAACTATGGCTACACCTTC. Encoded protein: CASSPPQRNYGYTF.

The chain recombines TRBV19 with TRBJ1-2, with D maybe TRBD1 (6 bases). CDR3 length: 14 amino acids. Trimming removed 6 bases at V and 8 bases at J, with 19 bases between. Germline assignment: CDR1 LNHDA and CDR2 SQIVND (reference sequence). The CDR3 sequence: CASSPRNTGSGYTF. CDR3 nucleotide sequence: TGTGCCAGTAGCCCGCGAAATACAGGGTCCGGCTACACCTTC. The entire variable domain, with the rest obtained from reference TRBV19 and TRBJ1-2, is as follows: DGGITQSPKYLFRKEGQNVTLSCEQNLNHDAMYWYRQDPGQGLRLIYYSQIVNDFQKGDIAEGYSVSREKKESFPLTVTSAQKNPTAFYLCASSPRNTGSGYTFGSGTRLTVV.

The J gene is TRBJ1-1, the V gene TRBV9; possible D gene TRBD1, 5 bases. Trimming shortened V by 4 bases and J by 2 bases, and 15 bases separated the two germline ends. This CDR3 region has 15 residues. Germline assignment: CDR1 SGDLS and CDR2 YYNGEE. This chain's CDR3 is CASSLGAHSNTEAFF. DNA for the CDR3: TGTGCCAGCAGCCTAGGGGCTCACAGCAACACTGAAGCTTTCTTT.

The gene calls are TRBV10-3 and TRBJ2-2; 8 positions agree with TRBD1. The CDR3 covers 15 residues. The junction had 4 bases not matched to a gene; V was cut back by 6 bases and J by 1 base. Germline V gives CDR1 ENHRY, CDR2 SYGVKD. CDR3 nucleotide sequence: TGTGCCATCAGATTCGGGACAGGGAACACCGGGGAGCTGTTTTTT. Translated: CAIRFGTGNTGELFF.

This clone was seen a handful of times. The chain combines TRBV6-6 with TRBJ1-1, with no clear D. CDR1 and CDR2 from the germline V gene are MNHNY and SVGAGI (reference sequence). The CDR3 length is 14 residues. Trimming cost V 2 bases and J 5 bases, with 12 bases left between them. The CDR3 region is CASSYAREGTEAFF. CDR3 nucleotides: TGTGCCAGCAGTTACGCCCGGGAAGGGACTGAAGCTTTCTTT.

V and J are TRBV18 and TRBJ1-4, with TRBD1 as a possible D gene (5 bases). The germline V gene has CDR1 KGHSH and CDR2 LQKENI. Between the trimmed V and J ends, which lost 5 bases and 10 bases, there was a span of 20 bases. This CDR3 comprises 15 residues. The DNA of the CDR3 is TGTGCCAGCTCATCGTCAGGGCGTGAGGTCGGAAAACTGTTTTTT. Its translation: CASSSSGREVGKLFF.

This rearrangement joins TRBV29-1 to TRBJ1-2; tentative D call: TRBD1 (5 bases). Trimming stripped 2 bases from V and 2 bases from J, with 12 bases between. Germline loops: CDR1 SQVTM, CDR2 ANQGSEA. CDR3 size: 14 residues. CDR3 coding DNA: TGCAGCGTTGAATCGGGGGGAGACAACTATGGCTACACCTTC. Amino acid sequence: CSVESGGDNYGYTF.

This chain connects TRBV28 to TRBJ2-3; 8 positions match TRBD1. J gave up 1 base and V 6 bases, and 3 bases lay outside the gene matches. This CDR3 has 14 amino acids. Per the germline V gene, CDR1 is MDHEN and CDR2 is SYDVKM. The CDR3 loop reads CASSPQGGTDTQYF. In DNA, the CDR3 is TGTGCCAGCAGCCCACAGGGGGGCACAGATACGCAGTATTTT.

This sequence joins TRBV28 and TRBJ1-5; 9 positions agree with TRBD1. V shed 5 bases, J shed 11 bases, and the junction held 7 bases outside the gene matches. The germline CDR1 and CDR2 sequences are MDHEN and SYDVKM. The CDR3 covers 13 residues. CDR3: CASSGQGPMAQHF. The DNA of the CDR3 is TGTGCCAGCAGTGGACAGGGGCCCATGGCCCAGCATTTT.

V and J are TRBV7-2 and TRBJ1-2; 12 bases are a match to TRBD1. CDR1 and CDR2 (germline): SGHTA, FQGNSA. There are 16 residues in the CDR3. Trimming took 2 bases from V and 4 from J; bases not matched to a gene: 5. The CDR3 DNA is TGTGCCAGCAGCTTAAGGGGGACAGGGGGCACCTATGGCTACACCTTC. It encodes CASSLRGTGGTYGYTF.